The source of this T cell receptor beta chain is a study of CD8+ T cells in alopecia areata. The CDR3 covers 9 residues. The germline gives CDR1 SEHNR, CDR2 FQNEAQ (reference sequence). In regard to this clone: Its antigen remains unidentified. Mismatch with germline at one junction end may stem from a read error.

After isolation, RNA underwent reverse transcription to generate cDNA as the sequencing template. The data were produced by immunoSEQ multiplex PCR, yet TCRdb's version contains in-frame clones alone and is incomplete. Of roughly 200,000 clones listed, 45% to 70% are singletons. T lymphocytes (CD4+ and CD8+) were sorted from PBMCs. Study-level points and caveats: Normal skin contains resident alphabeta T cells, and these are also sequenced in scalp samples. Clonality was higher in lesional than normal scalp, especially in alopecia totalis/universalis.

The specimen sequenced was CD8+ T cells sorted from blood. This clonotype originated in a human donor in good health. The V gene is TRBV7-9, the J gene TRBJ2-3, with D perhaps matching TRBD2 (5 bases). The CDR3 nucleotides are TGTGCCAGCAGACCTGTCGGGGATTTT. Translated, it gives CASRPVGDF.